The 21 T cell receptor beta chains below all came from one sample that was sequenced in a study of T cell responses to AZD1222 COVID-19 vaccine. Method: immunoSEQ multiplex PCR; TCRdb's copy keeps in-frame clones and lacks some. Of around 99,000 clones listed, roughly 88% are singletons. The sample consisted of peripheral blood, taken on day 0 of AZD1222 vaccination. The source of these receptors is an adult in good health.

This rearrangement joins TRBV6-1 to TRBJ2-2; no definite D call. Germline CDR1 reads MNHNS; CDR2 reads SASEGT. V lost 4 bases and J 6 bases, leaving 18 bases between the germline ends. The length of the CDR3 is 16 residues. The CDR3 DNA follows: TGTGCCAGCAGTGGGGGTAGGACCGTTCGGGCCGGGGAGCTGTTTTTT. It encodes CASSGGRTVRAGELFF.

Only one count was recorded for this clone. The V and J genes are TRBV19 and TRBJ2-7, with TRBD1 matching over 7 bases. The germline V gene encodes CDR1 LNHDA and CDR2 SQIVND (reference sequence). With 6 bases clipped from V and 1 base from J, the junction kept 3 bases outside the gene matches. There are 13 residues in the CDR3. The DNA of the CDR3 is TGTGCCAGTAGGAGACAGGGTTCCTACGAGCAGTACTTC. This encodes CASRRQGSYEQYF.

In DNA form, the CDR3 reads TGTGCCAGCAGTGATAGAGGGACAGGGGCCTACGAGCAGTACGTC. It codes for CASSDRGTGAYEQYV. The chain combines TRBV6-1 with TRBJ2-7, with 10 bases lining up with TRBD1. The CDR3 is 15 amino acids. The germline CDR1 and CDR2 sequences are MNHNS and SASEGT. The ends lost 3 bases at V and 2 bases at J; junction bases unmatched: 4.

This chain joins TRBV9 and TRBJ1-4; D call uncertain. The CDR3 has 16 residues. The V gene's germline CDR1 is SGDLS and CDR2 YYNGEE. The ends were cut back, 0 bases at V and 7 bases at J, with 16 bases in the middle. The CDR3 coding sequence is TGTGCCAGCAGCGTAGGGGAGGTTATTCCCTCTGAAAAACTGTTTTTT. Translating it yields CASSVGEVIPSEKLFF.

This clone was observed a handful of times. The chain uses TRBV5-6 and TRBJ2-7; 7 nucleotides align to TRBD1. V was pared by 1 base and J by 3 bases, with 4 bases of the junction left unmatched. Germline CDR1 SGHDT, CDR2 YYEEEE. This CDR3 is built from 14 residues. The DNA of the CDR3 is TGTGCCAGCAGCTTGTCGGGACAGAGCTACGAGCAGTACGTC. It codes for CASSLSGQSYEQYV.

The chain employs TRBV25-1 and TRBJ1-2, with D perhaps matching TRBD1 (6 bases). The CDR3 loop spans 15 amino acids. V was trimmed by 1 base and J by 3 bases, leaving 12 bases between them. CDR1 is MGHDK, CDR2 SYGVNS, per germline. The CDR3 coding sequence is TGTGCCAGCAGTGAATTGACAGGCCCCCACTATGGCTACACCTTC. Its translation is CASSELTGPHYGYTF.

The chain carries TRBV5-1 and TRBJ2-7; D is unclear. CDR3 length: 14 residues. Germline CDR1 reads SGHRS; CDR2 reads YFSETQ. Trimming shortened V by 0 bases and J by 2 bases, and 9 bases separated the two germline ends. The CDR3 loop reads CASSLAFGAYEQYF. In DNA, the CDR3 is TGCGCCAGCAGCTTGGCCTTCGGAGCCTACGAGCAGTACTTC.

This rearrangement joins TRBV6-5 to TRBJ1-4; D gene ambiguous. CDR1 MNHEY and CDR2 SVGAGI come from the germline V gene. The length of the CDR3 is 14 residues. V dropped 7 bases and J dropped 4 bases, with 13 bases sitting between them. The CDR3 DNA is TGTGCCAGCAATGTTCGACCCCTTAATGAAAAACTGTTTTTT. This codes for CASNVRPLNEKLFF.

This chain connects TRBV15 to TRBJ2-1; D not certain. Germline CDR1 LNHNV, CDR2 YYDKDF (reference sequence). The CDR3 is 14 amino acids. Trimming removed 4 bases at V and 0 bases at J, with 7 bases between. CDR3 in DNA: TGTGCCACCAGCACCGGTCTCTCCTACAATGAGCAGTTCTTC. Residues: CATSTGLSYNEQFF.

The rearrangement links TRBV5-4 to TRBJ1-3, with 7 bases lining up with TRBD1. The V and J ends lost 4 bases and 8 bases, in that order; junction bases with no gene match: 12. Germline V gene lookup returns CDR1 SGHNT and CDR2 YYREEE (reference sequence). The CDR3 runs 15 residues. CDR3 amino acids: CASSPGQALQDTIYF. The CDR3 bases are TGTGCCAGCAGCCCAGGACAGGCCCTCCAGGACACCATATATTTT.

The V gene is TRBV5-4, the J gene TRBJ2-2, with 8 bases lining up with TRBD1. V gave up 3 bases and J gave up 7 bases; unmatched junction bases: 8. Looked up from germline, CDR1 is SGHNT and CDR2 is YYREEE (reference sequence). The CDR3 is 15 residues long. The CDR3 nucleotides read TGTGCCAGCAGCTGGTACCAGGGGGCTTTCGGGGAGCTGTTTTTT. Amino acids: CASSWYQGAFGELFF.

This clone was observed a few times. V and J are TRBV18 and TRBJ1-3; weak D call: TRBD1 (5 bases). The germline V and J ends were trimmed by 2 bases and 2 bases, with 7 bases remaining between them. Germline CDR1 KGHSH, CDR2 LQKENI. CDR3 length equals 14 residues. CDR3 protein: CASSPGATGNTIYF. CDR3 DNA sequence: TGTGCCAGCTCACCAGGGGCTACTGGAAACACCATATATTTT. The entire variable domain, with the rest obtained from reference TRBV18 and TRBJ1-3, is as follows: NAGVMQNPRHLVRRRGQEARLRCSPMKGHSHVYWYRQLPEEGLKFMVYLQKENIIDESGMPKERFSAEFPKEGPSILRIQQVVRGDSAAYFCASSPGATGNTIYFGEGSWLTVV.

The chain uses TRBV7-9 and TRBJ1-1, with D unclear. This CDR3 contains 14 residues. The V end lost 3 bases, the J end lost 1 base, and 9 bases lay between the germline ends. Germline V gene sequence: CDR1 SEHNR, CDR2 FQNEAQ (reference sequence). CDR3 bases: TGTGCCAGCAGCTTTGGAACAGCGAACACTGAAGCTTTCTTT. Translated, it gives CASSFGTANTEAFF.

Concerning this clone: The junction departs from the called germline gene at one end, perhaps through a read error. The J gene is TRBJ1-4, the V gene TRBV4-2, with no clear D. From germline, CDR1 is LGHNA and CDR2 YNFKEQ. The length of the CDR3 is 13 residues. In nucleotides, the CDR3 is TGTGCCAGCAGCCGGAGCTCGGAAGAAAAACTGCTTTTT. Residues: CASSRSSEEKLLF.

CDR3 in DNA: TGTGCCAGCTCACCACTCGAGGAAGCTTTCTTT. Translating gives CASSPLEEAFF. V gene TRBV18 combines with J gene TRBJ1-1; no definite D call. This CDR3 contains 11 residues. The germline CDR1 and CDR2 sequences are KGHSH and LQKENI. Trimming removed 1 base at V and 8 bases at J, with 5 bases between.

In DNA form, the CDR3 reads TGTGCCAGCAGGCACGACGGTGAGCAGTTCTTC. It codes for CASRHDGEQFF. The rearrangement joins TRBV28 to TRBJ2-1; no firm D call. V lost 6 bases, J lost 9 bases, and 9 bases lay in between. The CDR3 is made up of 11 amino acids. The germline V gene encodes CDR1 MDHEN and CDR2 SYDVKM.

The chain carries TRBV27 and TRBJ1-1; TRBD1 agrees at 7 bases. V was clipped by 5 bases and J by 0 bases; unmatched bases: 3. Germline assignment: CDR1 MNHEY and CDR2 SMNVEV (reference sequence). The CDR3 runs 14 residues. Here the CDR3 DNA reads TGTGCCAGCAGTCTCGGGACAGTGAACACTGAAGCTTTCTTT. Its protein is CASSLGTVNTEAFF.

V gene TRBV7-2 combines with J gene TRBJ1-4; TRBD1 might be the D (5 bases). V was trimmed by 2 bases and J by 10 bases, leaving 14 bases between them. The CDR3 is 14 amino acids. Germline values: CDR1 SGHTA, CDR2 FQGNSA. CDR3 in DNA: TGTGCCAGCAGCTTACCGGGTCCGAGGGGAAAACTGTTTTTT. Its translation: CASSLPGPRGKLFF.

This clone was recorded a few times. This sequence joins TRBV12-3 or TRBV12-4 and TRBJ1-4; no firm D call. The CDR3 runs 12 residues. Trimming cost V 6 bases and J 8 bases, with 10 bases left between them. CDR3 DNA: TGTGCCAGCAGGTCGTTGGGGGAAAAACTGTTTTTT. It specifies CASRSLGEKLFF.

J is TRBJ1-1 and V is TRBV9, with D unresolved. Germline CDR1 reads SGDLS; CDR2 reads YYNGEE. Trimming pared 4 bases from V and 0 bases from J, leaving 10 bases between. The CDR3 runs 14 residues. The CDR3 coding sequence is TGTGCCAGCAGCTCCGGACCGATGAACACTGAAGCTTTCTTT. Amino acid sequence: CASSSGPMNTEAFF.

Remarks on this clone: Its ends do not fully match the called genes, so a read error is possible. This chain joins TRBV25-1 and TRBJ1-2, with a weak D call TRBD1 (5 bases). The CDR3 runs 16 residues. From germline, CDR1 is MGHDK and CDR2 SYGVNS. CDR3 amino acids: CASSPGRLTENYDYTF. CDR3 DNA: TGTGCCAGCAGTCCTGGCCGTTTGACAGAGAACTATGACTACACCTTC.